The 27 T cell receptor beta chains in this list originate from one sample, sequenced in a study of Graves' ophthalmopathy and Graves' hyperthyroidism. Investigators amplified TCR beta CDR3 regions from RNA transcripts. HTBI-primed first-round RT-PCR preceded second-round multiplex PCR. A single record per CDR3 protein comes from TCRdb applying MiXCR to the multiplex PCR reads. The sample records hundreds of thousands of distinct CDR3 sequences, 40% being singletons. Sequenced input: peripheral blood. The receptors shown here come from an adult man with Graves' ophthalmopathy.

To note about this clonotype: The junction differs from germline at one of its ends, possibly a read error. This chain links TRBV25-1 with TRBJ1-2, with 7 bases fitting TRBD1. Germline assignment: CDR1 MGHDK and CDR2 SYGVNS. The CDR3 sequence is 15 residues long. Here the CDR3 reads CPSSDTGTVNYGYTF. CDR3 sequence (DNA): TGTCCCAGCAGTGATACCGGGACAGTGAACTATGGCTACACCTTC.

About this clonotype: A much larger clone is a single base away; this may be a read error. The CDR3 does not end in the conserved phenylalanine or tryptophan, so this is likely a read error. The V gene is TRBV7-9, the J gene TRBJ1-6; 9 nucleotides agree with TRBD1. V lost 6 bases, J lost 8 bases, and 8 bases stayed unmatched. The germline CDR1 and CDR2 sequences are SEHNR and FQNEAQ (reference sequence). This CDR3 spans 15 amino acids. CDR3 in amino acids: CASSRSGQGYSPLHL. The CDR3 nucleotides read TGTGCCAGCAGTCGTTCGGGACAGGGATATTCACCCCTCCACTTG.

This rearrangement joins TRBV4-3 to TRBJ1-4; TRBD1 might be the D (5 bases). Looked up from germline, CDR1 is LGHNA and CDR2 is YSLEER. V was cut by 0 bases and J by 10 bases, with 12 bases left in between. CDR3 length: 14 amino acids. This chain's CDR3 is CASSQDGGGRKLFF. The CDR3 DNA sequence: TGCGCCAGCAGCCAAGATGGTGGGGGGAGAAAACTGTTTTTT.

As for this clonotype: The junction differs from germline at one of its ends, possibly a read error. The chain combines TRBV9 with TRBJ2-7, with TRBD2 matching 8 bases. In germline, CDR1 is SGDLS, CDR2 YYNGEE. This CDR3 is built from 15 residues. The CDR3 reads CASSVDTSGPYEQHF. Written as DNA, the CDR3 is TGTGCCAGCAGCGTAGACACTAGCGGCCCCTACGAGCAGCACTTC. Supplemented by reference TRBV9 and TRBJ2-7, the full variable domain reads DSGVTQTPKHLITATGQRVTLRCSPRSGDLSVYWYQQSLDQGLQFLIQYYNGEERAKGNILERFSAQQFPDLHSELNLSSLELGDSALYFCASSVDTSGPYEQHFGPGTRLTVT.

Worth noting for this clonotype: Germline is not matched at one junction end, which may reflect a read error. The CDR3 DNA sequence: TGTGTCAGCAGCCAAGGACAGGACGGCATCGGAAACACCATATATTTT. This gives the protein CVSSQGQDGIGNTIYF. J is TRBJ1-3 and V is TRBV6-5; 7 nucleotides line up with TRBD1. The CDR3 has 16 amino acids. Per germline, CDR1 MNHEY and CDR2 SVGAGI.

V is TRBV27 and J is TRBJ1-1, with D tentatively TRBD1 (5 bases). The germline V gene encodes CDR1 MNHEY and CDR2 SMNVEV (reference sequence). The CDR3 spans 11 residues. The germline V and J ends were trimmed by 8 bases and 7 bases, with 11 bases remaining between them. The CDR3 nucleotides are TGTGCCAGCCAAACAGGAATTGAAGCTTTCTTT. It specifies CASQTGIEAFF.

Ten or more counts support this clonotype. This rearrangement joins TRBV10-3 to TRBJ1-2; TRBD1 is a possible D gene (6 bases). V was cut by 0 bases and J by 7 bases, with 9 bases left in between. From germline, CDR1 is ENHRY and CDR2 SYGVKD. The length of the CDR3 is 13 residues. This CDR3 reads CAISESGGPGYTF. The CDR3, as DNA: TGTGCCATCAGTGAGTCCGGGGGGCCTGGCTACACCTTC.

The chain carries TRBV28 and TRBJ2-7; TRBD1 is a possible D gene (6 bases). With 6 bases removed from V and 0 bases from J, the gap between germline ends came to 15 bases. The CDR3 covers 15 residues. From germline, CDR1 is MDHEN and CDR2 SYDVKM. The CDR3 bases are TGTGCCAGCAGACGCTTACAGGGCAGCTCCTACGAGCAGTACTTC. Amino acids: CASRRLQGSSYEQYF.

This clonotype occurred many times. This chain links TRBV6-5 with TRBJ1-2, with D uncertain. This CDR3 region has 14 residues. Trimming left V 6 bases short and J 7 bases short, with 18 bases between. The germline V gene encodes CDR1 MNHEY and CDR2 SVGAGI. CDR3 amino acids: CASRAAEAIRGYTF. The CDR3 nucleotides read TGTGCCAGCAGGGCGGCCGAGGCGATTCGTGGCTACACCTTC.

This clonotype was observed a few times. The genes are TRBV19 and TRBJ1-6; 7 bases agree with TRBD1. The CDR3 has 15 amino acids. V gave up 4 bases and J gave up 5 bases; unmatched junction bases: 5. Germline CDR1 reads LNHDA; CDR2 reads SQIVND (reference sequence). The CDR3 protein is CASSSPGQNNSPLHF. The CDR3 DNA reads TGTGCCAGTAGTAGCCCGGGACAGAATAATTCACCCCTCCACTTT.

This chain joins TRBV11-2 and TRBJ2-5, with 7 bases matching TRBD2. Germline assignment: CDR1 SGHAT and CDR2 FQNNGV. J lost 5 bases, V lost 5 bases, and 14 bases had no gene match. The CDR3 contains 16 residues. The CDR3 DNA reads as TGTGCCAGCAGCCCCCGGAGCTCGGGAGGTTTCGAGACCCAGTACTTC. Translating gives CASSPRSSGGFETQYF.

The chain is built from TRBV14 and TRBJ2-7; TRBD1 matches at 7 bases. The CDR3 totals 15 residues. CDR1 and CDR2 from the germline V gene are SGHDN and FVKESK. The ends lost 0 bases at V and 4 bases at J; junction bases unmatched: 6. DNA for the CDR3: TGTGCCAGCAGCCAAGAACAGGGGCCCGCTTACGAGCAGTACTTC. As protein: CASSQEQGPAYEQYF.

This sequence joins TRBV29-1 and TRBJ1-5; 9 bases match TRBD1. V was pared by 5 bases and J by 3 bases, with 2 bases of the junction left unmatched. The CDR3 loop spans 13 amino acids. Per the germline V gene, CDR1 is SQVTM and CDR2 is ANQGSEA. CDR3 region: CSVRQGDNQPQHF. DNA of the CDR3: TGCAGCGTTAGACAGGGGGACAATCAGCCCCAGCATTTT. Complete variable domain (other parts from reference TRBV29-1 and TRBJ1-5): SAVISQKPSRDICQRGTSLTIQCQVDSQVTMMFWYRQQPGQSLTLIATANQGSEATYESGFVIDKFPISRPNLTFSTLTVSNMSPEDSSIYLCSVRQGDNQPQHFGDGTRLSIL.

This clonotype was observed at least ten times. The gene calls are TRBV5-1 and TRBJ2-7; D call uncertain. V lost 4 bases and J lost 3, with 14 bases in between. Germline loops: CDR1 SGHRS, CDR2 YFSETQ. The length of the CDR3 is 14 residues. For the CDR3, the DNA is TGCGCCAGCAGCGGGGTGGGCAGCAACTACGAGCAGTACTTC. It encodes CASSGVGSNYEQYF.

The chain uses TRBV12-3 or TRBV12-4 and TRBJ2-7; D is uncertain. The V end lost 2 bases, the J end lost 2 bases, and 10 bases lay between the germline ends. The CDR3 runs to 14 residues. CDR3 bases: TGTGCCAGCAGTTTATTTCCGTTAACCTACGAGCAGTACTTC. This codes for CASSLFPLTYEQYF.

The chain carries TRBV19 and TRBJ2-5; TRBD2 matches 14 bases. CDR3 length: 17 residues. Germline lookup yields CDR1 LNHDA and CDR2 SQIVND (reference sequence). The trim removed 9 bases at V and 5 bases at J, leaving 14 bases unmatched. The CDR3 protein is CASCSAAGLAGVETQYF. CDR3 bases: TGTGCCAGCTGTTCAGCAGCGGGACTAGCGGGAGTGGAGACCCAGTACTTC.

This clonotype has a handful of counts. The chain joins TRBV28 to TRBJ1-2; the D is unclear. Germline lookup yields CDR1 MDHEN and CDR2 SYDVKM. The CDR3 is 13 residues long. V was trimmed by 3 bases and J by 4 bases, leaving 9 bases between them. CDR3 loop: CASSLGRFYGYTF. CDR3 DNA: TGTGCCAGCAGTTTGGGCAGGTTCTATGGCTACACCTTC.

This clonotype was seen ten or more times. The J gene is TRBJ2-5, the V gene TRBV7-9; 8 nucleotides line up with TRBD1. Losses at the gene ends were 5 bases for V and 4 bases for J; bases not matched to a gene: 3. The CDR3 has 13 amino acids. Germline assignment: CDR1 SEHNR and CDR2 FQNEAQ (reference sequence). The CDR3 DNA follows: TGTGCCAGCAGCGTGACAGGGGTAGAGACCCAGTACTTC. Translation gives CASSVTGVETQYF.

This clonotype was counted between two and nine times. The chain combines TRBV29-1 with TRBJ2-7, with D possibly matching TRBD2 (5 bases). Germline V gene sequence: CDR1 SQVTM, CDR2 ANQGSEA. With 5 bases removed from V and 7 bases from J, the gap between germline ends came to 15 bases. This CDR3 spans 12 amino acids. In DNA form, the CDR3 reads TGCAGCGTTTGGCGGGCGTCCGGGGAGCAGTACTTC. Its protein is CSVWRASGEQYF.

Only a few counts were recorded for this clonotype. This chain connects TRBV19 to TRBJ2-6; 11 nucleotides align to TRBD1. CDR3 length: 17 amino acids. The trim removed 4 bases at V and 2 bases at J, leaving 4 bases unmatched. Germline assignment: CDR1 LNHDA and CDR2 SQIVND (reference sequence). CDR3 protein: CASSRDRGYTGANVLTF. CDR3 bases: TGTGCCAGTAGTAGGGACAGGGGGTATACTGGGGCCAACGTCCTGACTTTC.

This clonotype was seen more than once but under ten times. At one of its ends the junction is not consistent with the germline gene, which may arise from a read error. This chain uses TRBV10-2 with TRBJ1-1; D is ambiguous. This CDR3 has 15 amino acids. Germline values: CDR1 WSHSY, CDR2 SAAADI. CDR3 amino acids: CASSEGRHLGTEAFF. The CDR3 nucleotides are TGTGCCAGCAGTGAAGGTCGGCACCTAGGCACTGAAGCTTTCTTT.

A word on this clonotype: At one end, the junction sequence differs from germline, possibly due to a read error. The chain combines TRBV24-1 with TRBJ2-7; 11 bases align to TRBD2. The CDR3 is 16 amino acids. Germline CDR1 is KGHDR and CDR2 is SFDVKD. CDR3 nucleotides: TGTGCCACCAGTGGACCCGGGACTAGCGGAACCTACGAGCAGTGCTTC. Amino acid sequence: CATSGPGTSGTYEQCF.

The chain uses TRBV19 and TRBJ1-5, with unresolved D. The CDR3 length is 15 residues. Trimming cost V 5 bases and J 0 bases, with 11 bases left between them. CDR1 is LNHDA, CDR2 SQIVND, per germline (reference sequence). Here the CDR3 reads CASSRAAYSNQPQHF. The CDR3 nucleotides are TGTGCCAGTAGTCGGGCGGCCTATAGCAATCAGCCCCAGCATTTT.

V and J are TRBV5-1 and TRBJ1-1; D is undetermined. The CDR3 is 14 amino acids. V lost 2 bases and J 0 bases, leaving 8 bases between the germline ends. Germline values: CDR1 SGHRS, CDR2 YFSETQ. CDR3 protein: CASSFHGLNTEAFF. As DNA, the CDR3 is TGCGCCAGCAGCTTTCACGGACTGAACACTGAAGCTTTCTTT.

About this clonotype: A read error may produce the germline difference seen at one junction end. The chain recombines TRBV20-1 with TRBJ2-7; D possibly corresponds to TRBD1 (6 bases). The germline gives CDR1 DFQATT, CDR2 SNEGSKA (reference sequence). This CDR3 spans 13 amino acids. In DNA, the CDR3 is TGCAGTGCTAGAAGGGGGTGGGGTGGCGAGCGGTACTTC. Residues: CSARRGWGGERYF.

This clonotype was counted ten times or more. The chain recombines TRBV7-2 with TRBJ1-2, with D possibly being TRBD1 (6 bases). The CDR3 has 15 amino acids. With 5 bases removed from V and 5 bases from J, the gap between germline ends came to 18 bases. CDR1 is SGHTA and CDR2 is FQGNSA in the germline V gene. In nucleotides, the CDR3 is TGTGCCAGCAGCCTCTCGTCACAGGGAGGGTATGGCTACACCTTC. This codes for CASSLSSQGGYGYTF.

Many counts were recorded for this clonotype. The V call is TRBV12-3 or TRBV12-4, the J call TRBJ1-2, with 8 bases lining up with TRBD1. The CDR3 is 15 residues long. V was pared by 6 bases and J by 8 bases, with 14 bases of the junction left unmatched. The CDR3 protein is CASSRKGQGLNGYTF. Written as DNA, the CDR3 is TGTGCCAGCAGCCGAAAAGGACAGGGCTTGAACGGCTACACCTTC.